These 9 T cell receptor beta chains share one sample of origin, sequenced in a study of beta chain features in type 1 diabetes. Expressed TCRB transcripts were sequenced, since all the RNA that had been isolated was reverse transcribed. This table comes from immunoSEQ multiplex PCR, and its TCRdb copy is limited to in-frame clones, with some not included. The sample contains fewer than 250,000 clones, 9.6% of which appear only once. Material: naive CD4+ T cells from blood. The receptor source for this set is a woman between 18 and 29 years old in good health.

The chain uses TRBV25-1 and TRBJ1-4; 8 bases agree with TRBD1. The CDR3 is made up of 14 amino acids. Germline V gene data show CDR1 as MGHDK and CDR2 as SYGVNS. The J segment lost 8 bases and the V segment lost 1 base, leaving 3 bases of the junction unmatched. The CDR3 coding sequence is TGTGCCAGCAGTGAATCCGGGGACAGGGAAAAACTGTTTTTT. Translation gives CASSESGDREKLFF. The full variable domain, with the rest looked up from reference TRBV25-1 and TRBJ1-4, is EADIYQTPRYLVIGTGKKITLECSQTMGHDKMYWYQQDPGMELHLIHYSYGVNSTEKGDLSSESTVSRIRTEHFPLTLESARPSHTSQYLCASSESGDREKLFFGSGTQLSVL.

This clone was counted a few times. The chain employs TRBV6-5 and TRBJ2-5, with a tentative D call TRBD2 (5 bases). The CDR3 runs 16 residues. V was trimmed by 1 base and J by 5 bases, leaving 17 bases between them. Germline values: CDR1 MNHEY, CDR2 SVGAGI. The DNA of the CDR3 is TGTGCCAGCAGTTACTGGCGGGCTGTCGGGGAGGAGACCCAGTACTTC. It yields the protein CASSYWRAVGEETQYF.

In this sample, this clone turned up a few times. The CDR3 sequence: CASSITGSSYEQYF. In DNA form, the CDR3 reads TGTGCCAGCAGTATCACAGGTAGCTCCTACGAGCAGTACTTC. The V and J genes are TRBV6-1 and TRBJ2-7, with D possibly matching TRBD1 (5 bases). This CDR3 is 14 amino acids long. Germline lookup yields CDR1 MNHNS and CDR2 SASEGT. V lost 5 bases, J lost 0 bases, and 11 bases lay in between.

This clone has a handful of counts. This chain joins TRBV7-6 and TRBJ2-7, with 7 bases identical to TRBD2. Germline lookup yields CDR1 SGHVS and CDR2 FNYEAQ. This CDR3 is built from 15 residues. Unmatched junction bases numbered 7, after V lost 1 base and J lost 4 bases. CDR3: CASSLGTSHLYEQYF. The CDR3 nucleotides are TGTGCCAGCAGCTTAGGGACTAGTCATCTGTACGAGCAGTACTTC.

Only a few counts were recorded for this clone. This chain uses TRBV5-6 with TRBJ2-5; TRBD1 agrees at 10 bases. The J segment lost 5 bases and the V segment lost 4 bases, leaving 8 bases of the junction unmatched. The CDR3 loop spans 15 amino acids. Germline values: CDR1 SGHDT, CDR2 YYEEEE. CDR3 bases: TGTGCCAGCAGCGACGGGGACAGGGGTTGGGAGACCCAGTACTTC. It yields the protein CASSDGDRGWETQYF. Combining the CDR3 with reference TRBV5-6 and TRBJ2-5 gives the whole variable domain DAGVTQSPTHLIKTRGQQVTLRCSPKSGHDTVSWYQQALGQGPQFIFQYYEEEERQRGNFPDRFSGHQFPNYSSELNVNALLLGDSALYLCASSDGDRGWETQYFGPGTRLLVL.

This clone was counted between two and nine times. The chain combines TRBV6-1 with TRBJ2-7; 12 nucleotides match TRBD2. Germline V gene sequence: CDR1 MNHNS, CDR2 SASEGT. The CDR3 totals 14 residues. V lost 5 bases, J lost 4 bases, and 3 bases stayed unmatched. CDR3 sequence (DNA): TGTGCCAGCAGTAATCTAGCGGGAGGGTACGAGCAGTACTTC. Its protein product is CASSNLAGGYEQYF.

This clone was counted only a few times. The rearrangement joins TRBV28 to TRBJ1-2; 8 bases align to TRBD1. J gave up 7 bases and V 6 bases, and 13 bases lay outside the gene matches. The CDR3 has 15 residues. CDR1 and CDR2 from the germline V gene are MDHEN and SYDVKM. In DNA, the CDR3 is TGTGCCAGCAGCCTCAGTGGGGCAGGGGGCGTTGGCTACACCTTC. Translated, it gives CASSLSGAGGVGYTF.

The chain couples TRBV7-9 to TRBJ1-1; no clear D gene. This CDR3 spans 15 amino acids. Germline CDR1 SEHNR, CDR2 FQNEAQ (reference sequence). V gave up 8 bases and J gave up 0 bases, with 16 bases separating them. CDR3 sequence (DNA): TGTGCCAGCCGAGAATCGACACTCATGAACACTGAAGCTTTCTTT. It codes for CASRESTLMNTEAFF.

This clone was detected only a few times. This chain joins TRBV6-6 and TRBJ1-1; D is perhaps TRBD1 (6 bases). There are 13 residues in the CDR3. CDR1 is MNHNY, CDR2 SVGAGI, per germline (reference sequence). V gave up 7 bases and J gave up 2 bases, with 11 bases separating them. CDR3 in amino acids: CASMLDRNTEAFF. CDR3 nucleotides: TGTGCCAGCATGTTGGACAGAAACACTGAAGCTTTCTTT.